The 12 T cell receptor beta chains listed next were all sequenced from one sample in a study of PD-L1 blockade in urothelial cancer. The repertoire was sequenced with immunoSEQ multiplex PCR; TCRdb's copy has only in-frame clones and lacks some. The sample carries about 51,000 clones, 70% to 90% recorded once. The time point is: pretreatment peripheral blood. Sequencing was performed on PBMCs, taken around atezolizumab (anti-PD-L1) treatment. The receptor set was obtained from a man aged 55 to 70 with urothelial cancer.

The chain is built from TRBV7-2 and TRBJ2-5; D is ambiguous. V shed 5 bases and J shed 5 bases, with 6 bases lying between them. In germline, CDR1 is SGHTA, CDR2 FQGNSA. The CDR3 covers 11 residues. In DNA, the CDR3 is TGTGCCAGCAGCGAACTCGAGACCCAGTACTTC. Translated, it gives CASSELETQYF.

The J gene is TRBJ2-7, the V gene TRBV5-4; D is possibly TRBD2 (6 bases). Germline V gene lookup returns CDR1 SGHNT and CDR2 YYREEE (reference sequence). V was clipped by 0 bases and J by 0 bases, with 16 bases between them. The CDR3 consists of 17 residues. The CDR3 coding sequence is TGTGCCAGCAGCTTGGCCGCCGGCGGGGCAGGCTCCTACGAGCAGTACTTC. As protein: CASSLAAGGAGSYEQYF.

This clone was counted a single time. J is TRBJ2-1 and V is TRBV7-3; the D gene is possibly TRBD1 (6 bases). CDR1 is SGHTA and CDR2 is FQGTGA in the germline V gene. Trimming stripped 6 bases from V and 1 base from J, with 13 bases between. The CDR3 extends over 15 amino acids. Written as DNA, the CDR3 is TGTGCCAGCAGTCCTACAGGGAGATCCTACAATGAGCAGTTCTTC. Translation: CASSPTGRSYNEQFF.

V usage is TRBV5-1 and J usage is TRBJ1-2, with TRBD1 matching over 8 bases. The germline V gene encodes CDR1 SGHRS and CDR2 YFSETQ. This CDR3 has 15 amino acids. Germline trimming cut 0 bases from V and 4 bases from J; bases unmatched to any gene: 5. CDR3 DNA sequence: TGCGCCAGCAGCTTGGCAGGGGGCGCGTCCTATGGCTACACCTTC. As protein: CASSLAGGASYGYTF.

This clone came up once. The rearrangement joins TRBV6-1 to TRBJ2-4; 8 bases are a match to TRBD1. CDR1 is MNHNS and CDR2 is SASEGT in the germline V gene. V trimming: 1 base; J trimming: 8 bases; junction bases outside the gene matches: 10. This CDR3 is 16 amino acids long. CDR3 sequence reads: CASSEVDQGAFYIQYF. The CDR3 DNA reads TGTGCCAGCAGTGAAGTAGATCAGGGGGCCTTTTACATTCAGTACTTC.

The CDR3 loop is CASRPTGTNYGYTF. The CDR3 nucleotides read TGTGCCAGCCGCCCCACAGGGACCAACTATGGCTACACCTTC. The J gene is TRBJ1-2, the V gene TRBV6-1; maybe TRBD1 (6 bases). Germline V gene lookup returns CDR1 MNHNS and CDR2 SASEGT. Trimming left V 8 bases short and J 2 bases short, with 15 bases between. The CDR3 consists of 14 residues.

This chain uses TRBV6-6 with TRBJ2-5; D may be TRBD2 (6 bases). TRBJ2-7 matches the DNA end more closely, so the J call is doubtful. Germline CDR1 reads MNHNY; CDR2 reads SVGAGI (reference sequence). This CDR3 contains 12 residues. The CDR3 spells CASRPGAYEQYF. The DNA of the CDR3 is TGTGCCAGCAGACCGGGAGCTTACGAGCAGTACTTC.

The rearrangement links TRBV25-1 to TRBJ2-7, with 9 bases fitting TRBD1. Trimming cost V 2 bases and J 5 bases; bases outside gene matches: 10. From germline, CDR1 is MGHDK and CDR2 SYGVNS. This CDR3 comprises 16 residues. DNA for the CDR3: TGTGCCAGCAGTGAAAAAGGCCTGGGACAGGGCCACGAGCAGTACTTC. Protein product: CASSEKGLGQGHEQYF.

The chain links TRBV27 to TRBJ2-1; D gene ambiguous. V was pared by 2 bases and J by 0 bases, with 11 bases between. Germline CDR1 and CDR2: MNHEY and SMNVEV (reference sequence). This CDR3 is built from 16 residues. The CDR3 is CASSLRPSSSYNEQFF. DNA for the CDR3: TGTGCCAGCAGTTTAAGGCCTTCTAGCTCCTACAATGAGCAGTTCTTC.

There are a few counts of this clone. The chain couples TRBV10-3 to TRBJ1-1; D is unresolved. Germline V gene lookup returns CDR1 ENHRY and CDR2 SYGVKD. CDR3 length: 13 amino acids. The V end was cut by 2 bases, the J end by 3 bases, with 7 bases between. CDR3: CAISEPSYTEAFF. The CDR3 DNA reads TGTGCCATCAGTGAGCCGAGCTACACTGAAGCTTTCTTT.

This clone was observed a single time. This chain uses TRBV7-6 with TRBJ2-1; weak D call: TRBD1 (6 bases). The germline V gene has CDR1 SGHVS and CDR2 FNYEAQ. This CDR3 spans 15 amino acids. The V and J ends lost 0 bases and 8 bases respectively, with 14 bases between them. This CDR3 is CASSLALDRGYEQFF. DNA of the CDR3: TGTGCCAGCAGCTTAGCCTTGGACAGAGGCTATGAGCAGTTCTTC.

The chain couples TRBV19 to TRBJ1-2, with 8 bases that match TRBD1. This CDR3 spans 15 amino acids. The germline gives CDR1 LNHDA, CDR2 SQIVND (reference sequence). Germline trimming cut 4 bases from V and 2 bases from J; bases unmatched to any gene: 6. CDR3 amino acids: CASSSGQGINYGYTF. The CDR3 nucleotides are TGTGCCAGTAGTAGCGGACAGGGCATAAACTATGGCTACACCTTC.